The clone carrying this TCR beta chain has a single count. These data originate in a study of blood T cell repertoires in COVID-19. About the study: Acute and convalescent COVID-19 samples came from the United States, Italy and Spain. From T cells, B-cell-depleted T cells, or PBMCs came the material, which was cDNA or gDNA.

V was trimmed by 6 bases and J by 5 bases, leaving 16 bases between them. Germline V gene data show CDR1 as SQVTM and CDR2 as ANQGSEA. This CDR3 spans 13 amino acids. Authors' analysis steps: Reference gene primer amplification yielded estimated nucleated cell counts. TCRdb's table, derived via immunoSEQ multiplex PCR, lists solely in-frame clones and lacks some. The D gene and trimming were derived from the DNA, and the V and J assignments and clone size from that table. Of 250,000 to 350,000 clones listed, 80% to 90% are singletons. This receptor was obtained from a man between 25 and 39 years old with acute or convalescent COVID-19. The chain couples TRBV29-1 to TRBJ2-5; maybe TRBD2 (5 bases). Source material: peripheral blood. The CDR3 nucleotides read TGCAGCGTCCGGAGGACGCTGGGTGAGACCCAGTACTTC. Amino acid sequence: CSVRRTLGETQYF.